This TCR beta chain was recorded in a study of CD8+CD57+ T cells in acquired aplastic anemia. Overall study: Mean DNA quantity obtained from sorted CD4+ and CD8+ cells was 3 to 3.5 ug. Study results and caveats: Patients and controls had in common 25 to 30 CD8+ CDR3 sequences.

This CDR3 has 11 residues. Looked up from germline, CDR1 is MDHEN and CDR2 is SYDVKM. Trimming left V 11 bases short and J 7 bases short, with 11 bases between. TCR beta VDJ and CDR3 profiling used genomic DNA as template. In TCRdb, the reads were re-called with MiXCR into one record per CDR3 protein. Of some 190,000 distinct CDR3 sequences in the sample, 40% to 55% were seen once. This clonotype was observed a handful of times. Its target is unknown. V gene TRBV28 combines with J gene TRBJ2-2; possibly TRBD2 for D (5 bases). The clonotype originates from a human donor in good health. Sequences were obtained from sorted CD4+, CD8+, or CD8+CD57+ T cells (not recorded which) from PBMCs. CDR3 in DNA: TGTGCCCCCTTTGAGGGCGGGGAGCTGTTTTTT. Encoded protein: CAPFEGGELFF.